The T cell receptor beta chain under discussion was sequenced for a study of cytomegalovirus exposure and HLA in healthy donors. Overall study findings and caveats: Upon later analysis, TCR association rates were observed to vary by HLA locus, being highest for DRB1 and lowest for HLA-C.

Comments on this clone: The antigen is unknown.

13 Jbeta primers and 60 Vbeta primers were used for the PCR. Sequenced by immunoSEQ multiplex PCR; TCRdb stores in-frame clones only, minus some. The table includes roughly 200,000 clones, 85% to 90% detected once. Per the germline V gene, CDR1 is PRHDT and CDR2 is FYEKMQ (reference sequence). V lost 5 bases and J lost 1, with 12 bases in between. The CDR3 runs 15 residues. The sequence came from a man aged 25 to 45 in good health and CMV-seronegative. The chain carries TRBV13 and TRBJ2-1, with D tentatively TRBD1 (6 bases). Sample: PBMCs. CDR3: CASSRDGQSYNEQFF. In DNA form, the CDR3 reads TGTGCCAGCAGCCGAGATGGACAGTCCTACAATGAGCAGTTCTTC.